The next 13 T cell receptor beta chains were all read from a single sample in a study of cytomegalovirus exposure and HLA in healthy donors. The PCR was carried out with 60 Vbeta primers and 13 Jbeta primers. Clones were read by immunoSEQ multiplex PCR, and TCRdb kept only the in-frame ones, dropping some. The sample contains some 160,000 clones, roughly 85% of which appear only once. The sample consisted of PBMCs. Every receptor here comes from a male donor in good health and CMV-seropositive.

The chain links TRBV7-9 to TRBJ2-7, with D maybe TRBD2 (6 bases). Trimming cost V 3 bases and J 8 bases, with 17 bases left between them. This CDR3 is built from 14 residues. Germline CDR1 reads SEHNR; CDR2 reads FQNEAQ (reference sequence). CDR3 protein: CASSFRRGGGQQYF. The DNA for the CDR3 is TGTGCCAGCAGCTTTAGAAGGGGAGGAGGGCAGCAGTACTTC.

The chain joins TRBV19 to TRBJ2-4; D is possibly TRBD2 (6 bases). Germline loops: CDR1 LNHDA, CDR2 SQIVND (reference sequence). The CDR3 is 17 amino acids. The V and J ends lost 5 bases and 0 bases respectively, with 17 bases between them. CDR3 loop: CASSFSTEGRAKNIQYF. DNA of the CDR3: TGTGCCAGTAGTTTTTCGACGGAGGGGCGAGCCAAAAACATTCAGTACTTC.

This clone was recorded a few times. The CDR3 region has the DNA TGTGCCAGCAGTACGTCCGGGACTCCAGCCTACGAGCAGTACTTC. This sequence encodes CASSTSGTPAYEQYF. The rearrangement joins TRBV28 to TRBJ2-7, with D tentatively TRBD2 (6 bases). The germline gives CDR1 MDHEN, CDR2 SYDVKM. The ends were cut back, 5 bases at V and 2 bases at J, with 16 bases in the middle. This CDR3 comprises 15 residues.

The rearrangement joins TRBV29-1 to TRBJ2-5; TRBD1 aligns across 7 bases. The CDR3 contains 12 residues. The germline gives CDR1 SQVTM, CDR2 ANQGSEA. V gave up 4 bases and J gave up 7 bases; unmatched junction bases: 6. The DNA for the CDR3 is TGCAGCGTTGGGGGACAGAAGAGGACCCAGTACTTC. Its translation is CSVGGQKRTQYF.

CDR3: CASSGGALSGANVLTF. In DNA, the CDR3 is TGCGCCAGCAGTGGGGGGGCCCTCTCTGGGGCCAACGTCCTGACTTTC. The V call is TRBV5-1, the J call TRBJ2-6; the D gene is possibly TRBD2 (7 bases). Trimming stripped 5 bases from V and 0 bases from J, with 12 bases between. Germline CDR1 is SGHRS and CDR2 is YFSETQ. The CDR3 extends over 16 amino acids.

This chain joins TRBV27 and TRBJ2-1; D ambiguous. Trimming took off 7 bases at V and 0 bases at J, with 10 bases between the two ends. The length of the CDR3 is 14 residues. Per the germline V gene, CDR1 is MNHEY and CDR2 is SMNVEV (reference sequence). CDR3 protein: CASTLRSSYNEQFF. In DNA, the CDR3 is TGTGCCAGCACCTTGAGGTCCTCCTACAATGAGCAGTTCTTC.

The chain is built from TRBV12-5 and TRBJ2-1; TRBD2 is a possible D gene (5 bases). CDR3 size: 15 residues. The germline gives CDR1 LGHNT, CDR2 FRNRAP. Deletions cut 1 base from V and 5 bases from J, with 12 bases between. The CDR3 loop reads CASGLGTGSNNEQFF. DNA for the CDR3: TGTGCTAGTGGTTTGGGTACGGGGTCCAACAATGAGCAGTTCTTC.

The rearrangement joins TRBV28 to TRBJ1-2; the D is unclear. This CDR3 is 11 amino acids long. Trimming pared 6 bases from V and 4 bases from J, leaving 6 bases between. Germline V gene data show CDR1 as MDHEN and CDR2 as SYDVKM. CDR3 protein: CASSQVYGYTF. The CDR3 DNA is TGTGCCAGCAGCCAGGTCTATGGCTACACCTTC.

The sample holds one count of this clone. The rearrangement links TRBV9 to TRBJ2-2; 8 bases are shared with TRBD2. Unmatched junction bases numbered 9, after V lost 3 bases and J lost 8 bases. This CDR3 has 15 amino acids. Germline V gene sequence: CDR1 SGDLS, CDR2 YYNGEE. The chain's CDR3 is CASSAPGGEQGELFF. CDR3 in DNA: TGTGCCAGCAGCGCCCCGGGGGGGGAGCAGGGGGAGCTGTTTTTT.

The chain links TRBV10-3 to TRBJ1-1; 9 nucleotides line up with TRBD1. V lost 7 bases to trimming and J lost 5 bases; unmatched junction nucleotides: 5. The length of the CDR3 is 13 residues. Per the germline V gene, CDR1 is ENHRY and CDR2 is SYGVKD. In DNA, the CDR3 is TGTGCCATCACCACGACAGGGGGAACTGAAGCTTTCTTT. It specifies CAITTTGGTEAFF.

This clone was detected once. The J gene is TRBJ2-2, the V gene TRBV11-3; D gene ambiguous. CDR3 length: 14 amino acids. The ends were cut back, 2 bases at V and 1 base at J, with 5 bases in the middle. Germline values: CDR1 SGHNT, CDR2 YENEEA. CDR3 in amino acids: CASSLSGNTGELFF. As DNA, the CDR3 is TGTGCCAGCAGCTTATCGGGGAACACCGGGGAGCTGTTTTTT.

This clone was observed a single time. This chain uses TRBV7-2 with TRBJ1-3; the D gene is possibly TRBD1 (6 bases). Germline CDR1 and CDR2: SGHTA and FQGNSA. The CDR3 spans 16 residues. Trimming removed 2 bases from V and 5 bases from J, with 16 bases in between. CDR3 sequence (DNA): TGTGCCAGCAGCTTATTTAACAGGGATGGCCGAAACACCATATATTTT. It translates to CASSLFNRDGRNTIYF.

This chain uses TRBV18 with TRBJ2-7; TRBD2 agrees at 10 bases. The CDR3 totals 16 residues. CDR1 is KGHSH and CDR2 is LQKENI in the germline V gene. With 2 bases clipped from V and 6 bases from J, the junction kept 10 bases outside the gene matches. The CDR3 sequence: CASSPDEAGGRGEQYF. DNA for the CDR3: TGTGCCAGCTCACCAGATGAAGCGGGGGGGCGAGGCGAGCAGTACTTC.